The present entry profiles one TCR beta chain with its context. Sequencing used immunoSEQ v3. Data came from immunoSEQ multiplex PCR; TCRdb stores just in-frame clones and leaves some out. Among approximately 47,000 clones listed, about 86% were seen once. The data were taken from a study of TIL therapy for anti-PD-1-resistant metastatic lung cancer. At the level of the study: Tumor harvest preceded PD-1/PD-L1 blockade, followed by nivolumab treatment. Median patient age was 54, ranging about 38-80 years. Most patients had lung adenocarcinoma; four tumors were EGFR-mutant, two ALK-rearranged; half smoked currently or formerly.

The time point: pre-treatment sample, taken before nivolumab and TIL therapy. The CDR3 totals 15 residues. Looked up from germline, CDR1 is LNHDA and CDR2 is SQIVND (reference sequence). The V end was cut by 3 bases, the J end by 0 bases, with 9 bases between. The input for sequencing was blood, taken at baseline. V and J are TRBV19 and TRBJ1-3; D is ambiguous. This receptor was identified in a person aged 25-85 years with non-small cell lung cancer. The CDR3 nucleotides read TGTGCCAGTAGTATGGAGGCCTACTCTGGAAACACCATATATTTT. Its translation is CASSMEAYSGNTIYF.